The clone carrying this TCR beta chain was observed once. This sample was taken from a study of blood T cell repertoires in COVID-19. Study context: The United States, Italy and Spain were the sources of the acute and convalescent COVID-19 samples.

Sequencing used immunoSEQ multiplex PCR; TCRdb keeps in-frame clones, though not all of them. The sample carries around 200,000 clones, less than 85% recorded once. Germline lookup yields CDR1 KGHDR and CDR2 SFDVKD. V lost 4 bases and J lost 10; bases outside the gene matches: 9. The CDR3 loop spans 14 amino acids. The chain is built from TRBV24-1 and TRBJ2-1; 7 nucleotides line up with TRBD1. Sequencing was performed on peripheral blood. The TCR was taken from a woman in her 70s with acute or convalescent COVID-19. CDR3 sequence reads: CATSDPGTDREQFF. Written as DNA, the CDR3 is TGTGCCACCAGTGACCCCGGGACAGACAGGGAGCAGTTCTTC.